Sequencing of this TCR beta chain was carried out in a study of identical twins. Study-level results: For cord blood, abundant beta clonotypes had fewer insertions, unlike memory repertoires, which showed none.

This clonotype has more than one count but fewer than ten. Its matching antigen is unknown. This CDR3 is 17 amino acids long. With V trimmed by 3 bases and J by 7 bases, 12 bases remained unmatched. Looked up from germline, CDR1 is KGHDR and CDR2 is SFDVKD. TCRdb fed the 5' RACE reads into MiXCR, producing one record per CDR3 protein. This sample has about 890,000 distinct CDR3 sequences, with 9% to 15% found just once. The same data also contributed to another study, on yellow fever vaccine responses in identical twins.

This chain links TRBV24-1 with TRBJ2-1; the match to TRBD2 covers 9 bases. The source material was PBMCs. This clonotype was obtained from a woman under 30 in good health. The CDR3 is CATSDPSIRLAGNEQFF. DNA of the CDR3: TGTGCCACCAGTGATCCCTCCATTAGGCTAGCGGGAAATGAGCAGTTCTTC.